The 14 T cell receptor beta chains in this list originate from one sample, sequenced in a study of T cells after yellow fever vaccination (dated by TCRdb to between 2018 and 2021). Library preparation used 5' RACE. Sequencing was carried out with an Illumina HiSeq 2500. TCRdb cleaned the public reads at Q25 with fastp, built clones with MiXCR and kept in-frame beta chains. For every CDR3 protein sequence, its rows merge into one entry that carries the most common genes and DNA. The sample records 450,000 to 600,000 distinct CDR3 sequences, about 14% of which are singletons. The ten largest clones represent about an eighth of the sample. The sample's treatment or condition label is to be understood as: live attenuated yellow fever vaccine strain. The specimen comprised PBMCs, sampled on the day of the yellow fever booster vaccination. These receptors were taken from a man aged 30-40 years who received the YFV17D yellow fever vaccine.

The V call is TRBV7-6, the J call TRBJ1-1; the match to TRBD1 covers 7 bases. The CDR3 runs 12 residues. Germline V gene sequence: CDR1 SGHVS, CDR2 FNYEAQ. With V trimmed by 1 base and J by 11 bases, 4 bases remained unmatched. The CDR3 nucleotides read TGTGCCAGCAGCTTAGTTGACAGGGCGGCTTTCTTT. Amino acids: CASSLVDRAAFF. The variable domain in full, completed from reference TRBV7-6 and TRBJ1-1, reads GAGVSQSPRYKVTKRGQDVALRCDPISGHVSLYWYRQALGQGPEFLTYFNYEAQQDKSGLPNDRFSAERPEGSISTLTIQRTEQRDSAMYRCASSLVDRAAFFGQGTRLTVV.

This chain links TRBV15 with TRBJ1-2; D call uncertain. Trimming removed 0 bases at V and 7 bases at J, with 6 bases between. This CDR3 has 12 residues. Germline V lookup: CDR1 LNHNV, CDR2 YYDKDF (reference sequence). CDR3 bases: TGTGCCACCAGCAGAGATAGTGGTGGCTACACCTTC. This translates into CATSRDSGGYTF. The entire variable domain, with the rest obtained from reference TRBV15 and TRBJ1-2, is as follows: DAMVIQNPRYQVTQFGKPVTLSCSQTLNHNVMYWYQQKSSQAPKLLFHYYDKDFNNEADTPDNFQSRRPNTSFCFLDIRSPGLGDTAMYLCATSRDSGGYTFGSGTRLTVV.

In its sample, this clonotype was seen a few times. The V gene is TRBV6-5, the J gene TRBJ2-3; TRBD2 matches 15 bases. CDR1 and CDR2 from the germline V gene are MNHEY and SVGAGI. V was clipped by 2 bases and J by 3 bases; unmatched bases: 9. This CDR3 is 19 amino acids long. The CDR3 nucleotides are TGTGCCAGCAGTTACGGACTAGCGGGAGGGCCCAAAGGGACAGATACGCAGTATTTT. It translates to CASSYGLAGGPKGTDTQYF.

The sample holds many counts of this clonotype. V is TRBV7-2 and J is TRBJ2-7; D uncertain. Trimming pared 3 bases from V and 2 bases from J, leaving 11 bases between. Per germline, CDR1 SGHTA and CDR2 FQGNSA. This CDR3 has 14 residues. The CDR3 coding sequence is TGTGCCAGCAGCTTCACCTACTATACCTACGAGCAGTACTTC. Protein: CASSFTYYTYEQYF.

The V and J genes are TRBV11-2 and TRBJ2-7, with 7 bases that match TRBD2. Germline V gives CDR1 SGHAT, CDR2 FQNNGV. After removal of 1 base from V and 0 bases from J, the junction contained 15 bases not matched to a gene. The CDR3 length is 19 residues. The chain's CDR3 is CASSLALLAGGGSSYEQYF. In DNA, the CDR3 is TGTGCCAGCAGCTTAGCTCTCCTAGCTGGGGGAGGGAGCTCCTACGAGCAGTACTTC.

Comment on this clonotype: This may stem from a read error, because a much larger clone lies one nucleotide away. The chain links TRBV7-3 to TRBJ1-1, with D hard to call. The CDR3 contains 13 residues. The germline V and J ends were trimmed by 5 bases and 1 base, with 8 bases remaining between them. Germline-derived CDR1 and CDR2 are SGHTA and FQGTGA. CDR3 loop: CASSMDPNTEAFF. For the CDR3, the DNA is TGTGCCAGCAGCATGGACCCGAACACTGAAGCTTTCTTT. Full variable domain (rest looked up from reference TRBV7-3 and TRBJ1-1): GAGVSQTPSNKVTEKGKYVELRCDPISGHTALYWYRQSLGQGPEFLIYFQGTGAADDSGLPNDRFFAVRPEGSVSTLKIQRTERGDSAVYLCASSMDPNTEAFFGQGTRLTVV.

The CDR3 DNA reads as TGTGCCAGCAGCTCGGCCCTCATAGCCGCGTGGGGCGATGAGCAGTTCTTC. This codes for CASSSALIAAWGDEQFF. The chain has TRBV7-6 and TRBJ2-1; the D gene is possibly TRBD1 (5 bases). With 4 bases removed from V and 8 bases from J, the gap between germline ends came to 24 bases. Per germline, CDR1 SGHVS and CDR2 FNYEAQ. This CDR3 has 17 residues.

The sample holds a few counts of this clonotype. This chain uses TRBV5-1 with TRBJ2-7; TRBD2 agrees at 7 bases. Unmatched junction bases numbered 1, after V lost 4 bases and J lost 6 bases. The CDR3 spans 11 residues. Germline assignment: CDR1 SGHRS and CDR2 YFSETQ. CDR3 sequence reads: CASSREGEQYF. The DNA for the CDR3 is TGCGCCAGCAGCAGGGAGGGCGAGCAGTACTTC.

The rearrangement links TRBV3-1 to TRBJ1-2, with D tentatively TRBD1 (6 bases). CDR1 LGHDT and CDR2 YNNKEL come from the germline V gene (reference sequence). The CDR3 totals 14 residues. Between the trimmed V and J ends, which lost 0 bases and 8 bases, there was a span of 13 bases. The CDR3 loop reads CASSQDGTPRGYTF. The CDR3 DNA follows: TGTGCCAGCAGCCAAGACGGGACACCGAGAGGCTACACCTTC.

This clonotype has just a few counts. V usage is TRBV28 and J usage is TRBJ2-7; D remains unclear. Germline V gene data show CDR1 as MDHEN and CDR2 as SYDVKM. The CDR3 is 15 amino acids. V lost 6 bases to trimming and J lost 0 bases, with 15 bases between them. The CDR3 DNA reads as TGTGCCAGCAGCATGTCTAGGTTTAACTCCTACGAGCAGTACTTC. It translates to CASSMSRFNSYEQYF.

This sequence joins TRBV20-1 and TRBJ2-7; D might be TRBD2 (7 bases). The V and J ends lost 5 bases and 4 bases respectively, with 9 bases between them. This CDR3 spans 11 amino acids. The germline CDR1 and CDR2 sequences are DFQATT and SNEGSKA (reference sequence). The CDR3 sequence is CSAGGAYEQYF. The CDR3 region has the DNA TGCAGTGCTGGGGGGGCTTACGAGCAGTACTTC.

This clonotype was observed a few times. The V gene is TRBV20-1, the J gene TRBJ1-4; TRBD1 might be the D (5 bases). There are 12 residues in the CDR3. V gave up 7 bases and J gave up 3 bases, with 9 bases separating them. Germline-derived CDR1 and CDR2 are DFQATT and SNEGSKA (reference sequence). CDR3 in amino acids: CSVSGANEKLFF. CDR3 DNA sequence: TGCAGTGTCTCGGGGGCTAATGAAAAACTGTTTTTT.

The CDR3 region is CRSGDIQETQYF. The CDR3 bases are TGTCGGAGTGGGGACATCCAAGAGACCCAGTACTTC. V is TRBV28 and J is TRBJ2-5, with D perhaps TRBD1 (6 bases). The CDR3 covers 12 residues. Per germline, CDR1 MDHEN and CDR2 SYDVKM.

J is TRBJ2-2 and V is TRBV27; no reliable D call. Germline CDR1 MNHEY, CDR2 SMNVEV (reference sequence). V dropped 7 bases and J dropped 2 bases, with 14 bases sitting between them. The CDR3 spans 15 residues. This CDR3 reads CASKAFLSNTGELFF. In DNA, the CDR3 is TGTGCCAGCAAGGCTTTCCTCTCCAACACCGGGGAGCTGTTTTTT.